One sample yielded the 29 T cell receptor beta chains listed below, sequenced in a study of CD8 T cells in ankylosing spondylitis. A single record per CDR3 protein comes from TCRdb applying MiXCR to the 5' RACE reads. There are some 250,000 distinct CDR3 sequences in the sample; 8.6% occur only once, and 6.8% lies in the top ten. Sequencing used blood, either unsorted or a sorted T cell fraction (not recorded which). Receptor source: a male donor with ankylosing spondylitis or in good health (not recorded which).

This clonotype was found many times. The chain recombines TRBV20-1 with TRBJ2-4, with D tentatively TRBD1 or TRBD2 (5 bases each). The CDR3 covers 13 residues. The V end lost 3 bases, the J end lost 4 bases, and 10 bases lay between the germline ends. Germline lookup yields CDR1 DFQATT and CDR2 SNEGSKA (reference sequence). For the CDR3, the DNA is TGCAGTGCTAGCGGGGCGCCTAAAAACATTCAGTACTTC. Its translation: CSASGAPKNIQYF.

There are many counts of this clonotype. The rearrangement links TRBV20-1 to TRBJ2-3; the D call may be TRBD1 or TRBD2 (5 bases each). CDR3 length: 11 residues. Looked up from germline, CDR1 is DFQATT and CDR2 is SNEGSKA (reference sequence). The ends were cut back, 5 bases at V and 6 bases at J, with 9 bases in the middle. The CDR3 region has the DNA TGCAGTGCTTATTGGGGGGATACGCAGTATTTT. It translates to CSAYWGDTQYF.

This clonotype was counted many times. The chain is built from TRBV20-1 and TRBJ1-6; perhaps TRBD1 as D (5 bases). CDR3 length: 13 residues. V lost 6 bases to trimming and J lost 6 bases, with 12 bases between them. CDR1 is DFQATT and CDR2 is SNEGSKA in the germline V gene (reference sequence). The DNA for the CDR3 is TGCAGTGCCGCTGAGGGGTTTAATTCACCCCTCCACTTT. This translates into CSAAEGFNSPLHF.

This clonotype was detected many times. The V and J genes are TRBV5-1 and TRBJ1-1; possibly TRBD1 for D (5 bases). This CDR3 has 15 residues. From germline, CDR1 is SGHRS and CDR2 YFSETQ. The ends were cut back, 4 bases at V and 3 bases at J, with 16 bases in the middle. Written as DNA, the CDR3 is TGCGCCAGCAGCCCCACTAAGGCGGGGGACACTGAAGCTTTCTTT. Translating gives CASSPTKAGDTEAFF.

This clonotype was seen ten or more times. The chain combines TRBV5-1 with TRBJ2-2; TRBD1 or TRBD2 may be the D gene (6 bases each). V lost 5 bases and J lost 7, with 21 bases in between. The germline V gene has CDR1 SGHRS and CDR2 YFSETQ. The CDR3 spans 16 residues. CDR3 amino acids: CASRPGTPGVHGELFF. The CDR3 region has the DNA TGCGCCAGCAGGCCCGGGACTCCAGGGGTTCACGGGGAGCTGTTTTTT.

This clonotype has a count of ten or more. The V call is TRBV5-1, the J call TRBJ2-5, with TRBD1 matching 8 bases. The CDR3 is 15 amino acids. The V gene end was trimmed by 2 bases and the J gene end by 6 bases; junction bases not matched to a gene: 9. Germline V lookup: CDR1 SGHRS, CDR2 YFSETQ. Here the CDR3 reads CASSLSQGAGQTQYF. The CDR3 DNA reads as TGCGCCAGCAGCTTAAGTCAGGGGGCTGGACAGACCCAGTACTTC.

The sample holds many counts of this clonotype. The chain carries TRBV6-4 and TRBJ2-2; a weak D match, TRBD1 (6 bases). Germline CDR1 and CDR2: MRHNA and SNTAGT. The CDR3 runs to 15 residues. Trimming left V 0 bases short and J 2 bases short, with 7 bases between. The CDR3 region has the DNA TGTGCCAGCAGTGACTCGGGACATAACACCGGGGAGCTGTTTTTT. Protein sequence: CASSDSGHNTGELFF.

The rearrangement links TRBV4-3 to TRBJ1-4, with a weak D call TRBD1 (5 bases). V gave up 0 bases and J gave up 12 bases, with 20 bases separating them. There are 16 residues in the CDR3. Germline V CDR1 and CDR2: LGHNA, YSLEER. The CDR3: CASSQDLGGIGGELFF. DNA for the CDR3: TGCGCCAGCAGCCAAGATCTTGGGGGGATTGGCGGAGAACTGTTTTTT.

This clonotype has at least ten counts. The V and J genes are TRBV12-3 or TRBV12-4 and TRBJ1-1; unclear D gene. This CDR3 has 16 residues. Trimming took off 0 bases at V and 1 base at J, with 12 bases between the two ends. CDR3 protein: CASSLANPGPNTEAFF. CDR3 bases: TGTGCCAGCAGTTTAGCGAATCCGGGCCCGAACACTGAAGCTTTCTTT.

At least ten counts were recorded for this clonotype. The CDR3 DNA reads TGCAGTGCTAGAGATCTTCGGGAGGCCACAGATACGCAGTATTTT. Encoded protein: CSARDLREATDTQYF. The chain employs TRBV20-1 and TRBJ2-3; TRBD2 agrees at 7 bases. Germline V gene sequence: CDR1 DFQATT, CDR2 SNEGSKA (reference sequence). V lost 0 bases, J lost 2 bases, and 5 bases stayed unmatched. The CDR3 consists of 15 residues.

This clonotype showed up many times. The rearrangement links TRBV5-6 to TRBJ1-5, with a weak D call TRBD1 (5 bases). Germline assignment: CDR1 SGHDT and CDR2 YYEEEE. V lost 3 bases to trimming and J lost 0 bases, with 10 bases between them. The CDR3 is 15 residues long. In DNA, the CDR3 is TGTGCCAGCAGCTCCTGGGGGAATAGCAATCAGCCCCAGCATTTT. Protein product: CASSSWGNSNQPQHF.

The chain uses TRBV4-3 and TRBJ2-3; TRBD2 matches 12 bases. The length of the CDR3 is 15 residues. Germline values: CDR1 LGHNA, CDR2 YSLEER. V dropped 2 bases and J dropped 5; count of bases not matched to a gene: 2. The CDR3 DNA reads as TGCGCCAGCAGCCAATCTAGCGGGAGGGGAGATACGCAGTATTTT. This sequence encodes CASSQSSGRGDTQYF.

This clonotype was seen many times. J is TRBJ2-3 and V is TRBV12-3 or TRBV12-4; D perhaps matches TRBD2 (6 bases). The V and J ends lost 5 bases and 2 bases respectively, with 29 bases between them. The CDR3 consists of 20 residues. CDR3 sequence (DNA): TGTGCCAGCAGTACCTTAGGGGCCATCTCTGGCGGGGAAAACACAGATACGCAGTATTTT. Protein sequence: CASSTLGAISGGENTDTQYF.

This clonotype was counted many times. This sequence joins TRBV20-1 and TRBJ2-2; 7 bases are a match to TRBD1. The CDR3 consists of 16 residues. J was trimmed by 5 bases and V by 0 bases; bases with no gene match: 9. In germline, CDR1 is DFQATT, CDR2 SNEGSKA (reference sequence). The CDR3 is CSARDLKGAETGELFF. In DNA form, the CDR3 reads TGCAGTGCTAGAGATCTGAAGGGGGCGGAAACCGGGGAGCTGTTTTTT.

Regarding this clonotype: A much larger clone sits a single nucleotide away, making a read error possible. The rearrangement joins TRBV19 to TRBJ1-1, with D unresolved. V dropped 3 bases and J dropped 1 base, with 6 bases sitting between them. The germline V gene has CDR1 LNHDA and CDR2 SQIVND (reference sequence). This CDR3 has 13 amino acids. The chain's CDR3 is CASSMMGNTEAFF. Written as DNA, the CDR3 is TGTGCCAGTAGTATGATGGGGAACACTGAAGCTTTCTTT.

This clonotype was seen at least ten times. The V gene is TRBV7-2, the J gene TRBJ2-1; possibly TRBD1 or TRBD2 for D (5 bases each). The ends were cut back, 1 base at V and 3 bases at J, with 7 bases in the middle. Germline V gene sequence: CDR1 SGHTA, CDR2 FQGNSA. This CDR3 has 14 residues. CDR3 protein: CASSLGGFYNEQFF. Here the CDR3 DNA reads TGTGCCAGCAGCTTAGGGGGGTTCTACAATGAGCAGTTCTTC.

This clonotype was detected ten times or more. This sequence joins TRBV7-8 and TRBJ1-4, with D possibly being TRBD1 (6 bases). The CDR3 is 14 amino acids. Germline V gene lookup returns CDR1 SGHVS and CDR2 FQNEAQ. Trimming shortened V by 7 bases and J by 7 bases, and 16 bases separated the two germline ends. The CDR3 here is CASNRGGGFEKLFF. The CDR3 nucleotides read TGTGCCAGCAACAGAGGGGGGGGATTTGAAAAACTGTTTTTT.

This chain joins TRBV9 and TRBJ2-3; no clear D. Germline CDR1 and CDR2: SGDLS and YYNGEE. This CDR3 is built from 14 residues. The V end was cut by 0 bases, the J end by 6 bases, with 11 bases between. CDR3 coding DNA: TGTGCCAGCAGCGTAGAGAGTCTAGGGGATACGCAGTATTTT. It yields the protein CASSVESLGDTQYF.

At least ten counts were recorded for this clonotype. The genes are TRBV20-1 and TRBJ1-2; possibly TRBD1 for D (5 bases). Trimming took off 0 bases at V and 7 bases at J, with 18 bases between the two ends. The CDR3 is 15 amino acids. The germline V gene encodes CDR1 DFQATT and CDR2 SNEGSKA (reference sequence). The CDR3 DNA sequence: TGCAGTGCTAGAGATCTGCTCAGGGATGGCGGTGGCTACACCTTC. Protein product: CSARDLLRDGGGYTF.

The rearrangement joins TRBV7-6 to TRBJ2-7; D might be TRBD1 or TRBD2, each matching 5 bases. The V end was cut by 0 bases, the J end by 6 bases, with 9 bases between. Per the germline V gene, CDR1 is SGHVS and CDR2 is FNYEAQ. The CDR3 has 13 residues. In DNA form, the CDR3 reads TGTGCCAGCAGCTTAGCCGGGGCAACCGAGCAGTACTTC. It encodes CASSLAGATEQYF.

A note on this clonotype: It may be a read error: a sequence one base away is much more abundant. CDR3 DNA: TGCGCCAGCAGCCAGCCGACTAGCGGGAGAAGGTACGAGCAGTACTTC. This translates into CASSQPTSGRRYEQYF. The chain combines TRBV4-1 with TRBJ2-7, with TRBD2 identical over 12 bases. This CDR3 comprises 16 residues. Per the germline V gene, CDR1 is MGHRA and CDR2 is YSYEKL. Trimming removed 3 bases from V and 4 bases from J; junction bases left unmatched: 7.

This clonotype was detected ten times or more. The CDR3 DNA reads as TGTGCCTGGAGTGTAACGCAGGGGGCTGAAGCTTTCTTT. Protein: CAWSVTQGAEAFF. J is TRBJ1-1 and V is TRBV30; 7 bases map to TRBD1. Germline V gene data show CDR1 as GTSNPN and CDR2 as SVGIG (reference sequence). The CDR3 covers 13 residues. V shed 0 bases and J 6 bases; nucleotides not matched to a gene: 4.

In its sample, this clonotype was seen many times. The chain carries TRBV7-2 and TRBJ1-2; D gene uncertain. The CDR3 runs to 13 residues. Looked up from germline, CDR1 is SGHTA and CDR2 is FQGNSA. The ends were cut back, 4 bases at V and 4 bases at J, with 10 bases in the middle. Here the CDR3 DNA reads TGTGCCAGCAGCTCCTCGACGGGCTATGGCTACACCTTC. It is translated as CASSSSTGYGYTF.

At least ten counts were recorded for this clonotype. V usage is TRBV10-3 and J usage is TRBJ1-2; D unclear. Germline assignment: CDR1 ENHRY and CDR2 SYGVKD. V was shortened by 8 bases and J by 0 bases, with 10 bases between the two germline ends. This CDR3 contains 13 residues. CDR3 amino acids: CAIFDTANYGYTF. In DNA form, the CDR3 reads TGTGCCATCTTCGACACCGCTAACTATGGCTACACCTTC.

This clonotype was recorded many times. The CDR3 DNA reads TGTGCCAGCAGCTGGATGGGACATCTAGGGGAGACCCAGTACTTC. Its protein product is CASSWMGHLGETQYF. The chain is built from TRBV7-2 and TRBJ2-5; possibly TRBD1 for D (6 bases). The germline V and J ends were trimmed by 4 bases and 5 bases, with 17 bases remaining between them. Germline CDR1 is SGHTA and CDR2 is FQGNSA. The CDR3 is 15 amino acids.

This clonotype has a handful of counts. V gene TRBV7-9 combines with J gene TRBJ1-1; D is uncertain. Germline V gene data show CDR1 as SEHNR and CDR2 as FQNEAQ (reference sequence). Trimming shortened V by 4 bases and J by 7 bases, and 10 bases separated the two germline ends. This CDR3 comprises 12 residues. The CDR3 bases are TGTGCCAGCAGCTCCAGACAAATTGAAGCTTTCTTT. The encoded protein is CASSSRQIEAFF.

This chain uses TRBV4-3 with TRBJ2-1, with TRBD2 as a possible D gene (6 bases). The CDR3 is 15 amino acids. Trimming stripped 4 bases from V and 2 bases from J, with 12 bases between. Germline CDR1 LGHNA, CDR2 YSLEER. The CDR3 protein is CASSREAGTYNEQFF. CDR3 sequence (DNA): TGCGCCAGCAGCCGTGAAGCGGGCACCTACAATGAGCAGTTCTTC.

The CDR3 DNA sequence: TGTGCCAGCAGCCCCGGACCGAAGAGCTCCTACAATGAGCAGTTCTTC. Translated, it gives CASSPGPKSSYNEQFF. The rearrangement links TRBV7-9 to TRBJ2-1, with D hard to call. The CDR3 contains 16 residues. V was trimmed by 5 bases and J by 0 bases, leaving 14 bases between them. The germline V gene has CDR1 SEHNR and CDR2 FQNEAQ (reference sequence).

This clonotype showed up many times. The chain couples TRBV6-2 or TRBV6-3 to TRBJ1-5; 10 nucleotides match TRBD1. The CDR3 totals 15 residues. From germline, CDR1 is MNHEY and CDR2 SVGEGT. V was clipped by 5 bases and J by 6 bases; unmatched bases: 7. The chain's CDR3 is CASSALDRGVQPQHF. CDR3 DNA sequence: TGTGCCAGCAGTGCGCTGGACAGGGGGGTTCAGCCCCAGCATTTT.